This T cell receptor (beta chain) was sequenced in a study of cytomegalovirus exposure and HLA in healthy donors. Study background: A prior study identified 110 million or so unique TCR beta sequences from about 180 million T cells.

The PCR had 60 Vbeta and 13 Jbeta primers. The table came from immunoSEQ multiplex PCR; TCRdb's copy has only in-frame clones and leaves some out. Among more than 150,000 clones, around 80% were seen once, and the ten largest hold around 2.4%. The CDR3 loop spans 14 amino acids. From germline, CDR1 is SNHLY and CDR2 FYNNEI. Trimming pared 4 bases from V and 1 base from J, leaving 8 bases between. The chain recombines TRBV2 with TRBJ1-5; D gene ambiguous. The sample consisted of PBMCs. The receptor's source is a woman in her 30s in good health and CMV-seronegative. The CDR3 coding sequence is TGTGCCAGCAGTGCAGGTAACAGCAATCAGCCCCAGCATTTT. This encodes CASSAGNSNQPQHF.